The present T cell receptor (beta chain) was sequenced within a study of T cell changes during pregnancy in multiple sclerosis (dated by TCRdb to the late 2010s). About the investigation overall: Changes in the T cell repertoire over the course of pregnancy were examined in this study in women with multiple sclerosis.

The protocol used for the library was the immunoSEQ multiplex PCR assay. TCRdb took over this immuneACCESS table, retaining in-frame rearrangements with V and J assigned. Such tables are incomplete; in checked studies, under half of the missing clones stem from an unresolved V gene, and the remainder is unexplained. The sample has around 34,000 clones on record, 85% to 90% of them singletons. The ten largest make up roughly 4.5% of the sample. Of note for this clone: No cognate antigen has been identified for it. Base qualities are not at hand, and no much larger clone is one base apart.

Clipping removes 7 bases from V and 1 base from J, with 10 as the unmatched junction base count. The CDR3 spans 15 residues, from the cysteine through the phenylalanine. The sequence is cut down to CDR3 DNA, 45 bases in frame from base 1. For CDR1 and CDR2, the germline V gene lists SQVTM and ANQGSEA. The chain uses TRBV29-1 and TRBJ2-3, and 8 bases in between align with TRBD2. Sequences were derived from CD8+ T cells from peripheral blood mononuclear cells, sampled after pregnancy. This TCR was sampled from a female donor with multiple sclerosis, enrolled in a pregnancy study. The CDR3 amino acid sequence is: CSAYFLSGGTDTQYF. The sequenced DNA is TGCAGCGCCTATTTTCTTAGCGGGGGCACAGATACGCAGTATTTT.